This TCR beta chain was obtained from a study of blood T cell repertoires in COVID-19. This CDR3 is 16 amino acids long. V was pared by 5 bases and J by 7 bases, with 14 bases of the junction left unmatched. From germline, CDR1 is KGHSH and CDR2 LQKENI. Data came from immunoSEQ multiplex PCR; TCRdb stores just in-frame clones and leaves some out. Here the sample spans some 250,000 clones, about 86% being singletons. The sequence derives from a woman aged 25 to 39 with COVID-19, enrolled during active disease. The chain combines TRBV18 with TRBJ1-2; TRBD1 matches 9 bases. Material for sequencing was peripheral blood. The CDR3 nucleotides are TGTGCCAGCTCAACCAAGGTCGGGACAGGGTATGGTGGCTACACCTTC. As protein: CASSTKVGTGYGGYTF.